This T cell receptor (beta chain) was identified during a study of blood T cell repertoires in COVID-19. In the study overall: The origin of the acute and convalescent COVID-19 samples was the United States, Italy and Spain.

Some clones are missing from TCRdb's copy, which holds only in-frame ones; the method was immunoSEQ multiplex PCR. The sample records about 170,000 clones, about 85% being singletons. It was during active infection that Seattle patients were enrolled and then longitudinally followed. This CDR3 contains 15 residues. CDR1 and CDR2 (germline): SQVTM, ANQGSEA. V lost 7 bases and J 0 bases, leaving 15 bases between the germline ends. The sequence came from a man older than 75 with COVID-19, enrolled during active disease. The sequenced sample was peripheral blood. The chain couples TRBV29-1 to TRBJ2-2; D might be TRBD2 (6 bases). This CDR3 reads CSAALGGANTGELFF. Written as DNA, the CDR3 is TGCAGCGCCGCCTTAGGAGGGGCGAACACCGGGGAGCTGTTTTTT.